This paragraph reports one T cell receptor beta chain. The protocol was immunoSEQ multiplex PCR, while the TCRdb copy is restricted to in-frame clones and leaves out a portion. There are around 370,000 clones in the sample; more than 75% occur only once, and just under 6.5% lies in the top ten. Per germline, CDR1 MNHEY and CDR2 SMNVEV (reference sequence). This CDR3 contains 15 residues. Trimming removed 2 bases at V and 3 bases at J, with 13 bases between. The source of the sample is a study of blood T cell repertoires in COVID-19. The TCR was taken from a woman in her forties or fifties with COVID-19, enrolled during active disease. Sequencing used peripheral blood. The chain recombines TRBV27 with TRBJ2-5, with D possibly being TRBD2 (6 bases). The CDR3 nucleotides read TGTGCCAGCAGTTTACTTGGGGGGAGAGAAGAGACCCAGTACTTC. As protein: CASSLLGGREETQYF.